The TCR beta chain described here comes from a study of blood T cell repertoires in COVID-19. Study-wide context: Samples of COVID-19 (acute and convalescent) were obtained from the United States, Italy and Spain. Nucleic acid was either cDNA or gDNA, and it came from T cells, B-cell-depleted T cells, or PBMCs.

As handled by the study authors: From reference gene primer amplification, estimates of nucleated cell counts were derived. The protocol was immunoSEQ multiplex PCR, while the TCRdb copy is restricted to in-frame clones and leaves out a portion. V, J and clone size derive from that table, while D and trimming were established from the DNA sequence. The data hold more than 65,000 clones, with approximately 88% observed a single time. CDR1 is SGHVS, CDR2 FQNEAQ, per germline. V was cut by 0 bases and J by 3 bases, with 12 bases left in between. The CDR3 spans 16 residues. The receptor was isolated from a woman of 80 years or more with active or convalescent COVID-19. The specimen was peripheral blood. V is TRBV7-8 and J is TRBJ1-3; no firm D call. The DNA of the CDR3 is TGTGCCAGCAGCTTAGCCCGGGTACCGATTGGAAACACCATATATTTT. Amino acids: CASSLARVPIGNTIYF.